These T cell receptor beta chains were read from a single sample in a study of T cell repertoires in aging, cancer and after chemotherapy. TCRdb reanalysed the multiplex PCR reads using MiXCR and keeps one entry per CDR3 protein. The sample includes 15,000 to 20,000 distinct CDR3 sequences, less than 45% seen only once; the top ten take roughly 15%. The source material was blood. Every receptor here comes from a human donor with a solid tumor. The CDR3 runs from the conserved cysteine through the conserved F or W. Each record gives: J gene, V gene, CDR3 length, clone size, D gene, CDR3 DNA, CDR3 protein. A D gene is named only where the DNA matches it firmly. Clone sizes are given selectively: once, few, many, or a class where the clone is expanded.

j_call: TRBJ2-3; v_call: TRBV15; cdr3_length: 15; clone_size: -; d_call: -; cdr3_nt: TGTGCCACCAGCAGAGATGCGGGGGCTACAGATACGCAGTATTTT; cdr3_aa: CATSRDAGATDTQYF
j_call: TRBJ1-6; v_call: TRBV12-3/TRBV12-4; cdr3_length: 15; clone_size: few; d_call: -; cdr3_nt: TGTGCCAGCAGTTTACCGGACGGGTACAATTCACCCCTCCACTTT; cdr3_aa: CASSLPDGYNSPLHF
j_call: TRBJ2-2; v_call: TRBV18; cdr3_length: 18; clone_size: few; d_call: TRBD1; cdr3_nt: TGTGCCAGCTCACTCGGACTCTTCTCAGGGGGCAACACCGGGGAGCTGTTTTTT; cdr3_aa: CASSLGLFSGGNTGELFF
j_call: TRBJ1-2; v_call: TRBV12-3/TRBV12-4; cdr3_length: 12; clone_size: -; d_call: -; cdr3_nt: TGTGCCAGCAGTTTAGGTTCCGGAGGGTACACCTTC; cdr3_aa: CASSLGSGGYTF
j_call: TRBJ2-1; v_call: TRBV6-4; cdr3_length: 15; clone_size: -; d_call: TRBD2; cdr3_nt: TGTGCCAGCAGTGAGCTAGCGGGAGATTACAATGAGCAGTTCTTC; cdr3_aa: CASSELAGDYNEQFF
j_call: TRBJ2-3; v_call: TRBV6-2/TRBV6-3; cdr3_length: 15; clone_size: medium-sized; d_call: -; cdr3_nt: TGTGCCAGCAGCCATACTAGCGAGGGGGGGGATACGCAGTATTTT; cdr3_aa: CASSHTSEGGDTQYF
j_call: TRBJ1-5; v_call: TRBV6-5; cdr3_length: 15; clone_size: few; d_call: TRBD1; cdr3_nt: TGTGCCAGCAGTTACGGGACAGGGGGCGGGCAGCCCCAGCATTTT; cdr3_aa: CASSYGTGGGQPQHF
j_call: TRBJ1-6; v_call: TRBV2; cdr3_length: 15; clone_size: -; d_call: TRBD1; cdr3_nt: TGTGCCAGCAGTGCCGGGACAGAGAGCCGATCACCCCTCCACTTT; cdr3_aa: CASSAGTESRSPLHF
j_call: TRBJ2-7; v_call: TRBV18; cdr3_length: 15; clone_size: -; d_call: TRBD2; cdr3_nt: TGTGCCAGCTCACTAGGGACTAGCGGGAGAGGCGCGCAGTACTTC; cdr3_aa: CASSLGTSGRGAQYF
j_call: TRBJ2-3; v_call: TRBV11-2; cdr3_length: 16; clone_size: few; d_call: TRBD1; cdr3_nt: TGTGCCAGCAGATCTTTCCGGGACAGGGCCCCAGATACGCAGTATTTT; cdr3_aa: CASRSFRDRAPDTQYF
j_call: TRBJ2-7; v_call: TRBV29-1; cdr3_length: 13; clone_size: medium-sized; d_call: -; cdr3_nt: TGCAGCGTTGGGGAGAGGGATCCCTACGAGCAGTACTTC; cdr3_aa: CSVGERDPYEQYF
j_call: TRBJ1-6; v_call: TRBV7-9; cdr3_length: 13; clone_size: few; d_call: TRBD1; cdr3_nt: TGTGCCAGCAGCGTAACAGGGGATTCACCCCTCCACTTT; cdr3_aa: CASSVTGDSPLHF
j_call: TRBJ2-1; v_call: TRBV20-1; cdr3_length: 19; clone_size: -; d_call: TRBD2; cdr3_nt: TGCAGTGCTCACCCGGGACTAGCGGGAGGGCCATCCCGTACGAATGAGCAGTTCTTC; cdr3_aa: CSAHPGLAGGPSRTNEQFF
j_call: TRBJ2-1; v_call: TRBV5-4; cdr3_length: 16; clone_size: few; d_call: -; cdr3_nt: TGTGCCAGCAGCTTGGGAGCGGAGAGCTCCTACAATGAGCAGTTCTTC; cdr3_aa: CASSLGAESSYNEQFF
j_call: TRBJ2-2; v_call: TRBV19; cdr3_length: 14; clone_size: medium-sized; d_call: -; cdr3_nt: TGTGCCAGTAGTATGAGGACTGGGGGCGGGGAGCTGTTTTTT; cdr3_aa: CASSMRTGGGELFF
j_call: TRBJ2-1; v_call: TRBV6-1; cdr3_length: 13; clone_size: -; d_call: -; cdr3_nt: TGTGCCAGCAGTGAAGCGCGGGTCAATGAGCAGTTCTTC; cdr3_aa: CASSEARVNEQFF
j_call: TRBJ1-1; v_call: TRBV6-1; cdr3_length: 15; clone_size: few; d_call: TRBD1; cdr3_nt: TGTGCCAGCATTCCCCTGGGACAGTTGAACACTGAAGCTTTCTTT; cdr3_aa: CASIPLGQLNTEAFF
j_call: TRBJ2-7; v_call: TRBV6-5; cdr3_length: 14; clone_size: medium-sized; d_call: TRBD1; cdr3_nt: TGTGCCAGCAGTTGGCCGGGACAGGGACGCGAGCAGTACTTC; cdr3_aa: CASSWPGQGREQYF
j_call: TRBJ2-7; v_call: TRBV5-6; cdr3_length: 15; clone_size: few; d_call: TRBD2; cdr3_nt: TGTGCCAGCAGCAAAGAGAGCGGGGGAACCTACGAGCAGTACTTC; cdr3_aa: CASSKESGGTYEQYF
j_call: TRBJ2-7; v_call: TRBV5-1; cdr3_length: 15; clone_size: once; d_call: TRBD1; cdr3_nt: TGCGCCAGCAGCAAGGAGACAGGGGGGCCCTACGAGCAGTACTTC; cdr3_aa: CASSKETGGPYEQYF
j_call: TRBJ1-2; v_call: TRBV13; cdr3_length: 14; clone_size: -; d_call: -; cdr3_nt: TGTGCCAGCAGCTTAGGGCCCTCGGGTTATGGCTACACCTTC; cdr3_aa: CASSLGPSGYGYTF
j_call: TRBJ2-1; v_call: TRBV19; cdr3_length: 15; clone_size: -; d_call: TRBD2; cdr3_nt: TGTGCCAGTAGCCCCGGGACTAGCGTATACAATGAGCAGTTCTTC; cdr3_aa: CASSPGTSVYNEQFF
j_call: TRBJ2-6; v_call: TRBV6-6; cdr3_length: 16; clone_size: -; d_call: -; cdr3_nt: TGTGCCAGCAGTTCCCCCGCAGGGACTGGGGCCAACGTCCTGACTTTC; cdr3_aa: CASSSPAGTGANVLTF